The rows below give T cell receptor beta chains drawn from one sample of a study of shared clonotypes between healthy human individuals. Clones were sequenced by immunoSEQ multiplex PCR, and TCRdb holds only the in-frame ones, with some missing. This sample has about 2 million clones, with 90% to 95% found just once. Sequenced material: naive CD4+ T cells sorted from blood. The receptors shown here come from a young man in good health. The CDR3 runs from the conserved cysteine through the conserved F or W. D genes are given only for firm matches. Expanded clones get a size class; other rows say once, few or many, or leave the size out.

j_call	d_call	v_call	clone_size	cdr3_aa	cdr3_nt
TRBJ2-5	.	TRBV10-3	.	CAISERAGQETQYF	TGTGCCATCAGTGAGAGGGCGGGCCAAGAGACCCAGTACTTC
TRBJ1-6	.	TRBV25-1	.	CASTPSSYNSPLHF	TGTGCCAGCACCCCAAGCTCCTATAATTCACCCCTCCACTTT
TRBJ2-7	.	TRBV6-5	.	CAISDLGGTYEQYF	TGTGCCATCAGTGACCTCGGAGGGACCTACGAGCAGTACTTC
TRBJ2-7	TRBD1	TRBV7-2	.	CASSPRDRGLYEQYF	TGTGCCAGCAGCCCCCGGGACAGGGGGCTCTACGAGCAGTACTTC
TRBJ1-1	.	TRBV7-9	.	CASSLGTGYGTEAFF	TGTGCCAGCAGCTTAGGAACAGGGTATGGCACTGAAGCTTTCTTT
TRBJ1-2	TRBD1	TRBV6-5	.	CASSPDRALGYTF	TGTGCCAGCAGTCCCGACAGGGCCCTTGGCTACACCTTC
TRBJ2-2	TRBD2	TRBV7-9	.	CASSSGLAGTGELFF	TGTGCCAGCAGCTCGGGACTAGCGGGCACCGGGGAGCTGTTTTTT
TRBJ2-2	TRBD2	TRBV7-9	.	CASSLGAGVTNTGELFF	TGTGCCAGCAGCTTAGGGGCGGGAGTGACAAACACCGGGGAGCTGTTTTTT
TRBJ1-5	TRBD1	TRBV28	once	CASSRTGGVYQPQHF	TGTGCCAGCAGCCGGACAGGGGGCGTTTATCAGCCCCAGCATTTT
TRBJ2-7	TRBD2	TRBV5-1	.	CASSLGGTSGSYEQYF	TGCGCCAGCAGCTTGGGTGGGACTAGCGGTTCCTACGAGCAGTACTTC
TRBJ2-4	.	TRBV5-1	.	CASSAGYKNIQYF	TGCGCCAGCAGCGCGGGCTACAAAAACATTCAGTACTTC
TRBJ2-2	.	TRBV23-1	.	CASSRDGNTGELFF	TGCGCCAGCAGTCGGGACGGTAACACCGGGGAGCTGTTTTTT
TRBJ1-1	.	TRBV29-1	.	CSVESLGTEAFF	TGCAGCGTTGAGAGTCTCGGGACTGAAGCTTTCTTT
TRBJ1-1	.	TRBV5-1	.	CASSLVPDNTEAFF	TGCGCCAGCAGCTTGGTTCCAGACAACACTGAAGCTTTCTTT
TRBJ1-2	TRBD1	TRBV28	.	CASSSGGYGYTF	TGTGCCTCCTCATCAGGGGGTTATGGCTACACCTTC
TRBJ2-7	TRBD2	TRBV4-3	.	CASSQAGLAGSYEQYF	TGCGCCAGCAGCCAGGCGGGACTAGCGGGGTCCTACGAGCAGTACTTC
TRBJ2-3	.	TRBV5-4	.	CASSLQQGADTQYF	TGTGCCAGCAGCTTGCAACAGGGTGCAGATACGCAGTATTTT
TRBJ1-5	TRBD1	TRBV6-5	.	CASSYGTGMGQPQHF	TGTGCCAGCAGTTACGGGACAGGGATGGGTCAGCCCCAGCATTTT
TRBJ2-2	.	TRBV10-3	.	CAISTNRDTGELFF	TGTGCCATCAGTACGAACCGGGACACCGGGGAGCTGTTTTTT
TRBJ1-4	.	TRBV30	.	CAWTPQVGEKLFF	TGTGCCTGGACCCCCCAGGTTGGTGAAAAACTGTTTTTT
TRBJ1-2	.	TRBV6-5	.	CASSLYSRRGYTF	TGTGCCAGCAGCCTATATAGTCGAAGGGGCTACACCTTC
TRBJ2-3	TRBD2	TRBV7-9	once	CASSFFRTSGYTDTQYF	TGTGCCAGCAGCTTCTTCAGGACTAGCGGGTACACAGATACGCAGTATTTT
TRBJ2-7	TRBD1	TRBV30	.	CAWSSTGYEQYF	TGTGCCTGGAGTTCGACAGGGTACGAGCAGTACTTC
TRBJ2-2	.	TRBV2	.	CASRDSPPGTGELFF	TGTGCCAGCCGGGACTCACCTCCCGGAACCGGGGAGCTGTTTTTT
TRBJ2-3	TRBD1	TRBV6-6	.	CASSLDRGPATDTQYF	TGTGCCAGCTCTTTAGACAGGGGCCCCGCCACAGATACGCAGTATTTT
TRBJ2-2	.	TRBV19	.	CASSSQTGANTGELFF	TGTGCCAGTAGTTCTCAGACAGGCGCGAACACCGGGGAGCTGTTTTTT
TRBJ1-4	TRBD1	TRBV5-1	.	CASSLAGRGDRDEKLFF	TGCGCCAGCAGCTTGGCTGGTCGGGGGGACAGAGATGAAAAACTGTTTTTT
TRBJ1-1	.	TRBV10-2	.	CASRAGRRADTEAFF	TGCGCCAGCAGAGCGGGGCGGCGGGCGGACACTGAAGCTTTCTTT
TRBJ2-3	.	TRBV5-1	.	CASSPQTVSTDTQYF	TGCGCCAGCAGCCCTCAGACAGTTAGCACAGATACGCAGTATTTT
TRBJ2-3	.	TRBV5-1	.	CASSEVSSTDTQYF	TGCGCCAGCAGCGAGGTCTCTAGCACAGATACGCAGTATTTT
TRBJ2-3	.	TRBV6-6	.	CASGDPQVDTQYF	TGTGCCAGCGGGGACCCCCAGGTGGATACGCAGTATTTT
TRBJ1-4	TRBD1	TRBV5-6	.	CASSLDRGSGEKLFF	TGTGCCAGCAGCTTGGACAGGGGCTCGGGAGAAAAACTGTTTTTT
TRBJ2-7	.	TRBV5-1	.	CASSHDGTSSYEQYF	TGCGCCAGCAGCCATGACGGGACATCTTCCTACGAGCAGTACTTC
TRBJ2-7	.	TRBV28	once	CASRSGAVSYEQYF	TGTGCCAGCAGATCAGGGGCGGTATCCTACGAGCAGTACTTC
TRBJ2-3	TRBD1	TRBV2	.	CASSEPRGQGTDTQYF	TGTGCCAGCAGTGAACCTAGGGGACAGGGAACAGATACGCAGTATTTT
TRBJ2-5	.	TRBV20-1	once	CSALGGETQYF	TGCAGTGCTTTAGGTGGGGAGACCCAGTACTTC
TRBJ1-2	.	TRBV10-3	.	CAISEGNYGYTF	TGTGCCATCAGTGAGGGGAACTATGGCTACACCTTC
TRBJ2-5	TRBD2	TRBV5-4	.	CASRLAGGQQETQYF	TGTGCCAGCAGGTTAGCGGGGGGCCAGCAAGAGACCCAGTACTTC
TRBJ1-6	.	TRBV18	.	CASSPRQGSNSPLHF	TGTGCCAGCTCACCTCGGCAGGGGTCCAATTCACCCCTCCACTTT
TRBJ1-1	.	TRBV5-4	.	CASSRGSKGVNTEAFF	TGTGCCAGCAGCCGAGGGAGTAAGGGGGTGAACACTGAAGCTTTCTTT
TRBJ2-7	.	TRBV4-2	.	CASSQDGQGNPYEQYF	TGTGCCAGCAGCCAAGATGGCCAGGGTAACCCCTACGAGCAGTACTTC
TRBJ2-5	TRBD2	TRBV5-4	few	CASSLAGGTQETQYF	TGTGCCAGCAGCTTAGCGGGGGGCACCCAAGAGACCCAGTACTTC
TRBJ2-7	.	TRBV27	.	CASSTDPRGQYF	TGTGCCAGCAGCACGGACCCCCGGGGGCAGTACTTC
TRBJ1-5	.	TRBV6-1	.	CASSKASDGSNQPQHF	TGTGCCAGCAGTAAAGCCTCGGACGGTAGCAATCAGCCCCAGCATTTT
TRBJ2-7	TRBD1	TRBV5-1	.	CASSSSGTGSYEQYF	TGCGCCAGCAGCTCATCCGGGACAGGGTCCTACGAGCAGTACTTC
TRBJ2-3	.	TRBV4-2	.	CASSQEVPDTQYF	TGTGCCAGCAGCCAAGAAGTTCCAGATACGCAGTATTTT